This T cell receptor (beta chain) derives from a study of cytotoxic CD8 clonotypes in ibrutinib-treated CLL. Whole-study context: Across the patients, roughly 10 were relapsed/refractory, around 16 treatment-naive and roughly 18 IGHV unmutated. General study findings and limits: Public clonotypes were seen rarely and were contracted or stable on treatment.

About 1.9 micrograms of genomic DNA came from cryopreserved PBMCs for TCR beta libraries. Target depth was 1 in 200,000 to 1 in 1 million T cells, about 10x per clonotype. TCRdb keeps only in-frame clones here, not all; method: immunoSEQ multiplex PCR. The sample contains about 140,000 clones, approximately 90% of which appear only once. A note on this clone: The antigen is not known.

V lost 5 bases to trimming and J lost 4 bases; unmatched junction nucleotides: 12. From germline, CDR1 is MNHEY and CDR2 SMNVEV (reference sequence). CDR3 size: 17 residues. The receptor was isolated from a human donor with chronic lymphocytic leukemia. The input for sequencing was PBMCs, taken after 12 months of ibrutinib treatment. The chain links TRBV27 to TRBJ2-1, with TRBD1 matching over 9 bases. Here the CDR3 reads CASSPSPGQGLYNEQFF. As DNA, the CDR3 is TGTGCCAGCAGTCCCAGTCCGGGACAGGGCTTATACAATGAGCAGTTCTTC.